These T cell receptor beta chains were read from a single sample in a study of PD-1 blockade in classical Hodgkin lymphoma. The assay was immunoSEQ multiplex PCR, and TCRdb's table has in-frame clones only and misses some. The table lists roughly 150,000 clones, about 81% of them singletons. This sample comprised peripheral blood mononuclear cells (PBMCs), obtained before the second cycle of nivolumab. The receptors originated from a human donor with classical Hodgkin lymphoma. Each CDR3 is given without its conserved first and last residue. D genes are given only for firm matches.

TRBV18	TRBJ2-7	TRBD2	ASSPREGGYEQY
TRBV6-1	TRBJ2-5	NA	ASSVPGAPQETQY
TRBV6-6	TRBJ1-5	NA	ASRTGLNQPQH
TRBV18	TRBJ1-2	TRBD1	ASSHLGTVKRPGYGYT
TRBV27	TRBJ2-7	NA	ASSPSRGAFTYEQY
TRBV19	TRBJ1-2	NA	ASRISGRANYGYT
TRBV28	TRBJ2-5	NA	ASSLFVGAQETQY
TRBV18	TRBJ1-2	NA	ASSDGQNYGYT
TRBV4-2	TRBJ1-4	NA	ASSPVIGGRSTNEKLF
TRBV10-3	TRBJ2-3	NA	AIGLQGLGTDTQY
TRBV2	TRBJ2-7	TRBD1	ASSLRPGTAAAGAEQY
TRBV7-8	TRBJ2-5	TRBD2	ASSWRGVWEREAPETQY
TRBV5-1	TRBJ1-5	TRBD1	ASSLGTGNQPQH
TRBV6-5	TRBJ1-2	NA	ASTLRSGDYGYT
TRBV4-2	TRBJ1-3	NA	ASSQDRGGLTGNTIY
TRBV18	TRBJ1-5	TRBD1	ASSDRDRGVRNQPQH
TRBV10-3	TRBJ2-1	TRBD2	ATNLAGGPYNEQF
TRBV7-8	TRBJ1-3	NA	ASSLGGWATPSGNTIY
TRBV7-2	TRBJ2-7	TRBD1	ASSWTGGSYEQY
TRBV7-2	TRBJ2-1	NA	ASSLALRGDQF
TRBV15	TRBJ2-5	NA	ATSRDGGLYQGDQY
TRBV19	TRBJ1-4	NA	ASRPGQPNEKLF
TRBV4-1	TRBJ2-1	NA	ASSQDTNEQF
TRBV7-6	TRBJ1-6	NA	ASSLRGPLH
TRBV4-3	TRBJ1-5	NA	ASSQDWAGFGQPQH
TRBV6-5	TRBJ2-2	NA	ASSYPSNTGELF
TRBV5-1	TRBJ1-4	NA	ASSLLGEKLF
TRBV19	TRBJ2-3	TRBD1	ASSIYPGQGRHTQY
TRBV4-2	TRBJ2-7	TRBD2	ASSQGGGGAYEQY
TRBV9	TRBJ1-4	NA	ASSAGGQNEKLF
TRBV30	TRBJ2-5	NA	AWSEGSQETQY
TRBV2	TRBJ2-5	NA	ASSGGETQY
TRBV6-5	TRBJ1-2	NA	ASSPTGRNYGYT
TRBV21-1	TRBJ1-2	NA	ASSKGRGSNYGYT
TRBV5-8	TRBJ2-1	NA	ASSQDPGQTANEQF
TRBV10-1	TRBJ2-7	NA	ASSAGTGSYEQY
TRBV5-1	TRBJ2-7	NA	ASAERAAYSYEQY
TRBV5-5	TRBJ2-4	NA	ASSYRAGTKNIQY
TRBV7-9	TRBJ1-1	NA	ASSFSGANTEAF
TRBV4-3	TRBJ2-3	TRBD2	ASSPQREGGDTQY
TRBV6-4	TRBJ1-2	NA	ASSPNGRASKGYT
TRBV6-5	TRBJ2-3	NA	ASSWDGQSTDTQY
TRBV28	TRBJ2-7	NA	ASSFNKGVPYEQY